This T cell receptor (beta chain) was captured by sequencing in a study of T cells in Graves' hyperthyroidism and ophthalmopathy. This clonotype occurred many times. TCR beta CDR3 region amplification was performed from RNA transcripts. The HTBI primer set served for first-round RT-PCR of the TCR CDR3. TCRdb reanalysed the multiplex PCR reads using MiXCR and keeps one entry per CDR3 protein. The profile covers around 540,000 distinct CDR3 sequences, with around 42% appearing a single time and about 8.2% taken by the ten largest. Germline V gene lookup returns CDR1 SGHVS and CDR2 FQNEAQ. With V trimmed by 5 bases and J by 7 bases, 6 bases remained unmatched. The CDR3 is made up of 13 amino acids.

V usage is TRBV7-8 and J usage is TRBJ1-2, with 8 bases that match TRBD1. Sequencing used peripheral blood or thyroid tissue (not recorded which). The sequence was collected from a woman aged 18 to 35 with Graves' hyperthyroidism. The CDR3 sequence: CASSAWGTGGYTF. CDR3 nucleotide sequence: TGTGCCAGCAGCGCGTGGGGGACAGGTGGCTACACCTTC.